The rows below give T cell receptor beta chains drawn from one sample of a study of CD8+ T cells in alopecia areata. Clones were read by immunoSEQ multiplex PCR, and TCRdb kept only the in-frame ones, dropping some. Of about 110,000 clones listed, 55% to 75% are singletons. Sequenced: CD8+ T cells sorted from blood. The receptors were gathered from a human donor in good health. Each CDR3 is given without its conserved first and last residue. The order of the fields is J gene, V gene, CDR3 protein.

j_call: TRBJ1-3; v_call: TRBV9; cdr3_aa: ASSGGQGNSGNTIY
j_call: TRBJ2-6; v_call: TRBV4-2; cdr3_aa: ASSQDQGSGANVLT
j_call: TRBJ2-1; v_call: TRBV5-1; cdr3_aa: ASSLDRVNEQF
j_call: TRBJ1-1; v_call: TRBV4-3; cdr3_aa: ASSQVRLDYLTMNTEAF
j_call: TRBJ1-2; v_call: TRBV9; cdr3_aa: ASSVAGANYGYT
j_call: TRBJ1-1; v_call: TRBV10-3; cdr3_aa: AISDRTEAF
j_call: TRBJ2-3; v_call: TRBV19; cdr3_aa: ASSINPWGTQY
j_call: TRBJ2-2; v_call: TRBV5-6; cdr3_aa: ASSLGGWTGELF
j_call: TRBJ2-5; v_call: TRBV15; cdr3_aa: ATSRATSGGLQETQY
j_call: TRBJ2-3; v_call: TRBV5-1; cdr3_aa: ASSLSSGGGPDTQY
j_call: TRBJ1-6; v_call: TRBV14; cdr3_aa: ASSQTGNSPLH
j_call: TRBJ2-1; v_call: TRBV9; cdr3_aa: ASSTREQGRYNEQF
j_call: TRBJ1-6; v_call: TRBV28; cdr3_aa: ASSLAGTHSPLH
j_call: TRBJ1-5; v_call: TRBV7-9; cdr3_aa: ASSAGASNQPQH
j_call: TRBJ2-7; v_call: TRBV5-6; cdr3_aa: ASSLAPSHEQY
j_call: TRBJ2-4; v_call: TRBV6-5; cdr3_aa: ASSYGTKNIQY
j_call: TRBJ2-1; v_call: TRBV5-1; cdr3_aa: ASSLWEGNEQF
j_call: TRBJ2-3; v_call: TRBV7-7; cdr3_aa: ASSLGEGNTQY
j_call: TRBJ2-3; v_call: TRBV9; cdr3_aa: ASSAGTSVYTDTQY
j_call: TRBJ1-4; v_call: TRBV6-5; cdr3_aa: ASSEEATV
j_call: TRBJ1-2; v_call: TRBV28; cdr3_aa: ASTSKPPGWTGNLHGYT
j_call: TRBJ2-7; v_call: TRBV5-1; cdr3_aa: ASSLRQGRTYEQY
j_call: TRBJ2-3; v_call: TRBV11-2; cdr3_aa: ASSLGGRGSDTQY
j_call: TRBJ1-1; v_call: TRBV5-1; cdr3_aa: ASSLGQGVTEAF
j_call: TRBJ1-5; v_call: TRBV9; cdr3_aa: ASSRTGGRQPQH
j_call: TRBJ2-3; v_call: TRBV5-6; cdr3_aa: ASSFGQGAVTQY